This section outlines one T cell receptor beta chain sequence together with its context. Germline loops: CDR1 MDHEN, CDR2 SYDVKM. The junction had 6 bases not matched to a gene; V was cut back by 6 bases and J by 6 bases. This CDR3 is 15 amino acids long. Clones were sequenced by immunoSEQ multiplex PCR, and TCRdb holds only the in-frame ones, with some missing. The data contain roughly 290,000 clones, about 89% of them singletons. The source of the sample is a study of blood T cell repertoires in COVID-19. Study as a whole: T cells, B-cell-depleted T cells, or PBMCs supplied cDNA or gDNA.

Sequences were obtained from peripheral blood. The V gene is TRBV28, the J gene TRBJ2-2; 11 bases match TRBD2. The TCR comes from a woman aged 45-60 years who had recovered from COVID-19. CDR3 region: CASSDSGRGPGELFF. The CDR3 DNA reads as TGTGCCAGCAGCGATAGCGGGAGGGGTCCCGGGGAGCTGTTTTTT.